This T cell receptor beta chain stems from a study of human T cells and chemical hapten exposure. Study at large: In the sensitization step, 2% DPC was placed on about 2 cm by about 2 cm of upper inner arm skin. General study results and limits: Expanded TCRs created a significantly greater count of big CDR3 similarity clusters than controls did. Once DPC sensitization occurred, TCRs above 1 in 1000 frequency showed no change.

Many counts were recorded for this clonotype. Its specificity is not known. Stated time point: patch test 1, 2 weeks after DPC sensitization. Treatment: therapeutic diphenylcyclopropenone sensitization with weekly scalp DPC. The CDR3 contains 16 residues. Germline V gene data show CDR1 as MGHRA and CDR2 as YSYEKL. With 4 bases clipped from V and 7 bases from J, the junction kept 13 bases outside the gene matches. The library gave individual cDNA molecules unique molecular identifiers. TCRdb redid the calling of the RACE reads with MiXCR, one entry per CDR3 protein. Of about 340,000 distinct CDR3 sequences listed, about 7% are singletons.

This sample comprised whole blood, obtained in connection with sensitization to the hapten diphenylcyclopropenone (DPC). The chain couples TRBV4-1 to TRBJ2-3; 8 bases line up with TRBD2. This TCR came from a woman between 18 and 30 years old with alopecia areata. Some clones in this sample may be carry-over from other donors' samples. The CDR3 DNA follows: TGCGCCAGCAGCCTGTACCTGGGACTAGGTTTCTATACGCAGTATTTT. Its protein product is CASSLYLGLGFYTQYF.